The clone carrying this T cell receptor (beta chain) was recorded only once. Its antigen is undetermined. The table came from immunoSEQ multiplex PCR; TCRdb's copy has only in-frame clones and leaves some out. The sample consists of about 54,000 clones, 91% of them appearing once. The data were taken from a study of graft-versus-host responses after intestinal transplantation. Whole-study context: Recipients had multivisceral, liver-intestinal, or isolated intestinal transplants. The whole recipient group had anti-thymocyte globulin induction followed by tacrolimus and steroids for around three years. Study-wide results and limits: GvH clones were found in recipient marrow; some appeared first in ileum or blood. Where graft-donor T cell macrochimerism was present, patients had high graft-versus-host to host-versus-graft clonal ratios in allografts.

With V trimmed by 6 bases and J by 3 bases, 3 bases remained unmatched. This CDR3 comprises 14 residues. Germline lookup yields CDR1 SGHNT and CDR2 YENEEA. This clonotype was obtained from a human patient who received an intestinal transplant, so some T cells may come from the graft donor. The material was PBMCs, obtained nearly 670 days after intestinal transplant. J is TRBJ1-2 and V is TRBV11-3; 11 bases are a match to TRBD1. The CDR3 loop is CASSSGQGDYGYTF. The CDR3 nucleotides are TGTGCCAGCAGTTCGGGACAGGGGGACTATGGCTACACCTTC.